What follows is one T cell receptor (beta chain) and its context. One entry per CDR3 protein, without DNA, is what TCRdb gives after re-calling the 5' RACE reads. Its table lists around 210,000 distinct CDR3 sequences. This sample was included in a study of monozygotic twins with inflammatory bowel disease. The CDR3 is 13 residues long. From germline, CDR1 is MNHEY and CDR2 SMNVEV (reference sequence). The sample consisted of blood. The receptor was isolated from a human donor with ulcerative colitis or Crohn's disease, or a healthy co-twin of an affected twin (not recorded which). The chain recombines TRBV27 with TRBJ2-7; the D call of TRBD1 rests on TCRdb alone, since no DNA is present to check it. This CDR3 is CASSLFEGREQYF.